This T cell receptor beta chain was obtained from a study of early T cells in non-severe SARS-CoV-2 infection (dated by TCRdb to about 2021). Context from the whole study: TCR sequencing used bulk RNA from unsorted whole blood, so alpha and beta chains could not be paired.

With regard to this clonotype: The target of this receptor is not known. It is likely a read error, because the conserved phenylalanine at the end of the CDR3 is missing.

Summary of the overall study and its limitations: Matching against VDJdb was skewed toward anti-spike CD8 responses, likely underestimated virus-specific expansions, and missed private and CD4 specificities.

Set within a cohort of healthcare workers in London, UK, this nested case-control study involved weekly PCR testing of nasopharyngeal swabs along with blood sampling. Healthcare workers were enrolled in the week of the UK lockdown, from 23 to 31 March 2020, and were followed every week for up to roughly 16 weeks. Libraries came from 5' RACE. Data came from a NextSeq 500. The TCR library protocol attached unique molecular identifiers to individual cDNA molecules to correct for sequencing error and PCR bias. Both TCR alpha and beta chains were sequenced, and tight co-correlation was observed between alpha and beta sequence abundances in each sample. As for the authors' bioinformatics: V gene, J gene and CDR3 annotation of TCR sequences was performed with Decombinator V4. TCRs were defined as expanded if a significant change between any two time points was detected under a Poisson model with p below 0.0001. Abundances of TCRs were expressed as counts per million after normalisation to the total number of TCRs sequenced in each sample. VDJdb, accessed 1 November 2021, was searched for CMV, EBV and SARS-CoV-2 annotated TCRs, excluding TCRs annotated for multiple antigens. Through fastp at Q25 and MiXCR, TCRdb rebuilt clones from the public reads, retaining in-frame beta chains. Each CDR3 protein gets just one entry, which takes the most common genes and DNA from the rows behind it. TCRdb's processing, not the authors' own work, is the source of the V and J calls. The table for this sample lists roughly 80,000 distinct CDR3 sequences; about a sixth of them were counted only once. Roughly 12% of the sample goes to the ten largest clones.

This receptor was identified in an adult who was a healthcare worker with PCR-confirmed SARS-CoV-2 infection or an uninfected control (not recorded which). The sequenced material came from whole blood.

Read as DNA, the sequence is TGTGCCAGCAGCCCTAGCGGGGCGAACACCGGGGAGCTGTTTTTA. It specifies CASSPSGANTGELFL. The rearranged segments are TRBV9 and TRBJ2-2; 9 bases in the middle match TRBD2. For CDR1 and CDR2, the germline V gene lists SGDLS and YYNGEE. The CDR3 is 15 amino acids in total, end residues counted. The kept DNA is CDR3 alone, 45 bases in frame from the first base. Clipping removes 4 bases from V and 0 bases from J, with 1 as the unmatched junction base count.